Sequencing of this TCR beta chain was carried out in a study of CD8 T cells in Susac syndrome. Sequencing targeted TCR beta in blood CD8+ and CD4+ T cells. RNA totalling about 0.45 to 1 ug underwent reverse transcription with random hexamers. An immunoSEQ multiplex PCR generated amplified TCR beta CDR3 products spanning 54 Vbeta and 13 Jbeta. TCRdb used MiXCR to reprocess the immunoSEQ multiplex PCR reads, holding one entry per CDR3 protein. The sample gives some 150,000 distinct CDR3 sequences, 85% to 95% of which show up once; 0.15% to 0.2% is in the top ten. The sample comprised CD4+ T cells from PBMCs. This TCR derives from a human donor with Susac syndrome.

The CDR3 nucleotides read TGCAGTGCTAGCGTGGTAACAGGCGGAAATTCACCCCTCCACTTT. This sequence encodes CSASVVTGGNSPLHF. V usage is TRBV20-1 and J usage is TRBJ1-6; D is possibly TRBD1 (5 bases). Germline V CDR1 and CDR2: DFQATT, SNEGSKA (reference sequence). Trimming took 3 bases from V and 7 from J, leaving 16 bases between them. The CDR3 extends over 15 amino acids.